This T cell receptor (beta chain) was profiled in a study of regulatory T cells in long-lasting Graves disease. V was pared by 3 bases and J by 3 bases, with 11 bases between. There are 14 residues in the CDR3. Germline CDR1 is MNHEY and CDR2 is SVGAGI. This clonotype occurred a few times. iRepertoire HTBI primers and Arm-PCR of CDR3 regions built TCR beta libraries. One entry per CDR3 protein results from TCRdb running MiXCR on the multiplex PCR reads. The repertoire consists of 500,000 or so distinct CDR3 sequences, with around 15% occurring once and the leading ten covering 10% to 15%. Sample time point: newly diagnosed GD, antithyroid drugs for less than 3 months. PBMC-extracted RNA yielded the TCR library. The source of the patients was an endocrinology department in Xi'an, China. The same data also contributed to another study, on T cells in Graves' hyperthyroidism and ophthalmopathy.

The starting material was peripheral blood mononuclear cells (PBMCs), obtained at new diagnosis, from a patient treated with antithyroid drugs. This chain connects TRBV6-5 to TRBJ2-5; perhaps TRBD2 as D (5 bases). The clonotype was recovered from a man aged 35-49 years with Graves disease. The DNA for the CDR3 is TGTGCCAGCAGTTATAACGGGGAAGAAGAGACCCAGTACTTC. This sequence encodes CASSYNGEEETQYF.